The rows below give T cell receptor beta chains drawn from one sample of a study of vaccination and CD4 T cells after COVID-19. One entry per CDR3 protein, called by TCRdb with MiXCR from the PCR reads. The top ten hold less than 8% of the sample, which has roughly 20,000 distinct CDR3 sequences, around half seen once. No antigen is known for these receptors. What was sequenced was CD4+ T cells from blood, cultured in vitro. The receptors here all came from a human donor who had recovered from COVID-19. The CDR3 runs from the conserved cysteine through the conserved F or W.

13	TRBV20-1	TRBJ2-5	CSARTGGWETQYF
15	TRBV2	TRBJ2-5	CASRRTSGGQETQYF
13	TRBV20-1	TRBJ1-2	CSAQGTGEGGYTF
14	TRBV10-3	TRBJ2-3	CAISDGQTTDTQYF
12	TRBV29-1	TRBJ1-1	CSVGQGGTEAFF
15	TRBV6-1	TRBJ2-5	CASSPPGGAQETQYF
14	TRBV19	TRBJ2-5	CASSARTGGETQYF
13	TRBV20-1	TRBJ2-7	CSAPRYSSVEQYF
15	TRBV7-9	TRBJ1-1	CASSLRAGANTEAFF
14	TRBV10-1	TRBJ2-4	CASSRNRGGNIQYF
14	TRBV2	TRBJ1-2	CASSLRDRGHGYTF